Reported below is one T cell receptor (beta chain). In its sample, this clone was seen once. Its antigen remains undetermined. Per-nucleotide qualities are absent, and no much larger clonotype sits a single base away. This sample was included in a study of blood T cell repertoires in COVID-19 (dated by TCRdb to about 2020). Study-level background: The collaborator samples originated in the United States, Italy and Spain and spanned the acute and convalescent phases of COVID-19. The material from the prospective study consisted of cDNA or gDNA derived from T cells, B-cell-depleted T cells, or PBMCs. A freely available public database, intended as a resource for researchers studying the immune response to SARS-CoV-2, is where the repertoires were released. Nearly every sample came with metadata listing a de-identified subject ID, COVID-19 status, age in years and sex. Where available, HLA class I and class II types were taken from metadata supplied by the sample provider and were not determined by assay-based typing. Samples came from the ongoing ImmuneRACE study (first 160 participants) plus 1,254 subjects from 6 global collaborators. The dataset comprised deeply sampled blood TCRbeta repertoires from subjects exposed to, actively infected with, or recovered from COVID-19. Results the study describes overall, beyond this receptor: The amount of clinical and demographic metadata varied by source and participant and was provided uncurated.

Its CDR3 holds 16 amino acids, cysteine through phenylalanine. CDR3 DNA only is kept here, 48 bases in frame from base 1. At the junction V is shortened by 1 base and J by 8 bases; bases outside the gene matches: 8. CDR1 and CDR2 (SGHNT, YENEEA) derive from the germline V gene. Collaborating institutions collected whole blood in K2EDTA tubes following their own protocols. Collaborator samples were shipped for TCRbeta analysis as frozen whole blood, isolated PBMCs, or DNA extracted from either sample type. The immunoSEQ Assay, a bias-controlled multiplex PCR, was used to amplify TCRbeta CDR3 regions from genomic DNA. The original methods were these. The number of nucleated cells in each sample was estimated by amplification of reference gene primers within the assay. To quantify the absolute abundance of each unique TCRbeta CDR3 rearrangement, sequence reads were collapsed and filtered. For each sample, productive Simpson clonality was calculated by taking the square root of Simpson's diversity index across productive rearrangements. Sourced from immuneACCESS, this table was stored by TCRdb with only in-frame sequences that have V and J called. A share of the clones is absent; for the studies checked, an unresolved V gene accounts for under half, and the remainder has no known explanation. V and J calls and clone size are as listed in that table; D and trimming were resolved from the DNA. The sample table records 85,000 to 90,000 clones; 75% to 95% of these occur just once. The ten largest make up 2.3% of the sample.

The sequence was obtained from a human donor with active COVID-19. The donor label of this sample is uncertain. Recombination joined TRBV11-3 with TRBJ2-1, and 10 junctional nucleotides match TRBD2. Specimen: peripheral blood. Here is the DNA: TGTGCCAGCAGCTTAGGAAGCGGGGGGGCGGGATATGAGCAGTTCTTC. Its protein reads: CASSLGSGGAGYEQFF.